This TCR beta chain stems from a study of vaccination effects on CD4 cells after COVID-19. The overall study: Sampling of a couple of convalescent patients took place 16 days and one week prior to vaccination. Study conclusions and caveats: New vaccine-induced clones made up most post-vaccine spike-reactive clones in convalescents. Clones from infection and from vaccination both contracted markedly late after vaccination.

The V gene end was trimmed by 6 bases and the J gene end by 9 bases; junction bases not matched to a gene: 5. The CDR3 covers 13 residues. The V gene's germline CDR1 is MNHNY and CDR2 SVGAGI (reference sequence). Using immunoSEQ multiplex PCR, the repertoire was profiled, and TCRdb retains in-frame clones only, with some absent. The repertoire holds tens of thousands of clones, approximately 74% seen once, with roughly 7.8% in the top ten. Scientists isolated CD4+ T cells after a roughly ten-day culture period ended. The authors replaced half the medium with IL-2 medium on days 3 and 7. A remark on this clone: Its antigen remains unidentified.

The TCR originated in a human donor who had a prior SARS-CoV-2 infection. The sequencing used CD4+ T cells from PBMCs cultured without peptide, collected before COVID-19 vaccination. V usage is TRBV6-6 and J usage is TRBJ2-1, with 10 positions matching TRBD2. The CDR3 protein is CASRQREGGEQFF. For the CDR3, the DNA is TGTGCCAGCAGGCAGCGGGAGGGGGGTGAGCAGTTCTTC.